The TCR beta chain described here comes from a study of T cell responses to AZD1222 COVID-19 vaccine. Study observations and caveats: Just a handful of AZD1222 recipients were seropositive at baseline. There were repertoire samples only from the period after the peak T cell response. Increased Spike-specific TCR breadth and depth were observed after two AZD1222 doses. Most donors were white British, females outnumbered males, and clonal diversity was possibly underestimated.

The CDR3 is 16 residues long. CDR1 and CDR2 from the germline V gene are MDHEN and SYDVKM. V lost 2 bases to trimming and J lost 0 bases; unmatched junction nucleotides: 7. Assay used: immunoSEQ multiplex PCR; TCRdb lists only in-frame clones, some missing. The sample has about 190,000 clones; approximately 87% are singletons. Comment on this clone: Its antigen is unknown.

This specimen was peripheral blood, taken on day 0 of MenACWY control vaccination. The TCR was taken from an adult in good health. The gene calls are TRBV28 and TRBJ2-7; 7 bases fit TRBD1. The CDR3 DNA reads TGTGCCAGCAGTTTACGTACAGGGGTGAGCTCCTACGAGCAGTACTTC. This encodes CASSLRTGVSSYEQYF.